The rows below give T cell receptor beta chains drawn from one sample of a study of blood T cells in healthy people across ages. MiXCR, applied by TCRdb to the 5' RACE reads, yields one record per CDR3 protein. This repertoire shows around 2 million distinct CDR3 sequences, about 39% found once; its top ten account for approximately 22%. The material sequenced was blood. Every receptor here comes from a human donor in good health. CDR3s include the opening cysteine and the closing phenylalanine or tryptophan. The D gene is left open where the match is weak. Clone sizes are given selectively: once, few, many, or a class where the clone is expanded.

.	TRBV7-2	TRBJ1-1	TRBD1	TGTGCCAGCAGTTACGACCCAGGGGGCTCTGAAGCTTTCTTT	CASSYDPGGSEAFF
.	TRBV27	TRBJ1-4	.	TGTGCCAGCAGCTTCGGACAGTCGAATGAAAAACTGCTTTTT	CASSFGQSNEKLLF
few	TRBV9	TRBJ2-7	TRBD2	TGTGCCAGCAGCGCGCAGGGGCGGGGGGCCTACGAGCAGTACTTC	CASSAQGRGAYEQYF
.	TRBV2	TRBJ2-5	.	TGTGCCAGCAGTGTGGAGCAGGGAGAGACCCAGTACTTC	CASSVEQGETQYF
.	TRBV7-3	TRBJ1-1	.	TGTGCCAGCAGCCCGCTCCCGGGTCAGAACACTGAAGCTTTCTTT	CASSPLPGQNTEAFF
.	TRBV28	TRBJ2-7	TRBD1	TGTGCCAGCAGCACCGGGACAGGGGAGTGGGAGCAGTACTTC	CASSTGTGEWEQYF
.	TRBV5-1	TRBJ1-1	.	TGCGCCAGCAGCTTGGCGGCCAGGGCGGACACTGAAGCTTTCTTT	CASSLAARADTEAFF
once	TRBV28	TRBJ1-2	TRBD1	TGTGCCAGCACCGAAATAGGGACAGTTCGAGACTATGGCTACACCTTC	CASTEIGTVRDYGYTF
many	TRBV6-2/TRBV6-3	TRBJ2-7	TRBD1	TGTGCCAGCAGAGACAGGGTGGACGAGCAGTACTTC	CASRDRVDEQYF
few	TRBV12-3/TRBV12-4	TRBJ2-3	.	TGTGCCAGTTCTAGCAGCTACACAGATACGCAGTATTTT	CASSSSYTDTQYF
few	TRBV20-1	TRBJ2-1	.	TGCAGTGCTCTTACAAACACCGCCAATGAGCAGTTCTTC	CSALTNTANEQFF
.	TRBV4-3	TRBJ1-1	.	TGCGCCAGCAGCCAAAGCGGGGCAGCAACTTTCTTT	CASSQSGAATFF
few	TRBV20-1	TRBJ2-1	TRBD2	TGCAGTGCTAGGGGGGTAGCGGGGGGGCTTAATGAGCAGTTCTTC	CSARGVAGGLNEQFF
few	TRBV20-1	TRBJ2-5	.	TGCAGTGCTAGTCCGTTAGTTGAGGCGCCTTACAATGAGCAGTACTTC	CSASPLVEAPYNEQYF
.	TRBV28	TRBJ2-3	.	TGTGCCAGCAGTAGCAGGAGTATCCTCCTGGGCACAGATACGCAGTATTTT	CASSSRSILLGTDTQYF
few	TRBV28	TRBJ2-3	.	TGTGCCAGCAGCGACTACCGTACACAAAATACGCAGTATTTT	CASSDYRTQNTQYF
.	TRBV7-9	TRBJ2-1	TRBD1	TGTGCCAGCAGCTTAGAGTCAGGGGGCGATGAGCAGTTCTTC	CASSLESGGDEQFF
once	TRBV19	TRBJ2-1	.	TGTGCCAGTAGTACAGGGGATCCGTTTAACAATGAGCAGTTCTTC	CASSTGDPFNNEQFF
few	TRBV12-3/TRBV12-4	TRBJ2-5	TRBD1	TGTGCCAGCACTATAGACAGGGTTGAGACCCAGTACTTC	CASTIDRVETQYF
.	TRBV29-1	TRBJ2-5	.	TGCAGCGTTGGTGGGGGTCTAAGGAAAGAGACCCAGTACTTC	CSVGGGLRKETQYF
few	TRBV18	TRBJ2-1	TRBD1	TGTGCCAGCTCACCTCTACAGGGGGCAGTCGGTGAGCAGTTCTTC	CASSPLQGAVGEQFF
.	TRBV2	TRBJ2-2	.	TGTGCCTCTGGGGGAATCACCGGGGAGCTGTTTTTT	CASGGITGELFF
few	TRBV2	TRBJ1-5	.	TGTGCCGGCAGTTCCCGGACAGCTCACAATCAGCCCCAGCATTTT	CAGSSRTAHNQPQHF
few	TRBV4-3	TRBJ2-5	.	TGCGCCAGCAGCCGTGCTGGGGGGTCCGGAGAGACCCAGTACTTC	CASSRAGGSGETQYF
.	TRBV24-1	TRBJ2-3	.	TGTGCCACCAGTGATTTGGGGCAGAAAGGCACAGATACGCAGTATTTT	CATSDLGQKGTDTQYF
few	TRBV12-3/TRBV12-4	TRBJ1-1	.	TGTGCCAGCAGTTTACTCGCTGTGACGTGGGGCACTGAAGCTTTCTTT	CASSLLAVTWGTEAFF
.	TRBV5-6	TRBJ2-1	TRBD2	TGTGCCAGCAGCTTGGAGGGCCTAGCGGGGGGCCTTAATGAGCAGTTCTTC	CASSLEGLAGGLNEQFF
.	TRBV4-2	TRBJ2-3	.	TGTGCCAGCAGCCAAGAGGTAGGGCTGGGAGCGACAGATACGCAGTATTTT	CASSQEVGLGATDTQYF
few	TRBV5-1	TRBJ2-3	.	TGCGCCAGCAGCTTGATAGGAGGAGATACGCAGTATTTT	CASSLIGGDTQYF
.	TRBV20-1	TRBJ2-7	.	TGCAGTGCTAGTGGTGCGGACTACGAGCAGTACTTC	CSASGADYEQYF
.	TRBV4-1	TRBJ1-2	.	TGCGCCAGCAGCCAAGGGGGGGACACCTATGGCTACACCTTC	CASSQGGDTYGYTF
.	TRBV12-3/TRBV12-4	TRBJ2-3	.	TGTGCCAGCAGTTTACACCCAGGGGTGAGCACAGATACGCAGTATTTT	CASSLHPGVSTDTQYF
few	TRBV4-3	TRBJ2-1	.	TGCGCCAGCAGCTCAAGGGTCTCCATCTCCTACAATGAGCAGTTCTTC	CASSSRVSISYNEQFF
few	TRBV7-9	TRBJ2-1	TRBD2	TGTGCCAGCAGCTTAGTAGCGGGGGCTGCCGCGAGTCAGTTCTTC	CASSLVAGAAASQFF
.	TRBV20-1	TRBJ1-1	.	TGCAGTGCTAGAGTGCAGAACACTGAAGCTTTCTTT	CSARVQNTEAFF
many	TRBV7-2	TRBJ2-1	.	TGTGCCAGCAGCAACAATGAGCAGTTCTTC	CASSNNEQFF